The 20 T cell receptor beta chains given below trace back to one sample, sequenced in a study of T cell repertoires in cytomegalovirus infection. TCRdb ran MiXCR on the reads and lists one entry per CDR3 protein. Among about 400,000 distinct CDR3 sequences, over 15% were seen once, and the ten largest hold 8.5% to 10%. The sequenced material came from PBMCs. Every receptor here comes from a human donor in good health (CMV status not recorded). Some clones in this sample may be carry-over from other donors' samples.

The chain uses TRBV3-1 and TRBJ2-1, with 10 positions matching TRBD1. Germline-derived CDR1 and CDR2 are LGHDT and YNNKEL (reference sequence). This CDR3 is 16 amino acids long. Germline trimming cut 4 bases from V and 4 bases from J; bases unmatched to any gene: 7. In DNA, the CDR3 is TGTGCCAGCAGCCGACAGGGGGCAGGAGGGTACAATGAGCAGTTCTTC. Its protein is CASSRQGAGGYNEQFF.

This clonotype was observed a few times. This sequence joins TRBV2 and TRBJ1-1; 10 nucleotides align to TRBD1. The germline V gene encodes CDR1 SNHLY and CDR2 FYNNEI. V lost 2 bases to trimming and J lost 1 base; unmatched junction nucleotides: 4. This CDR3 has 16 residues. This CDR3 is CASSEWDRGRNTEAFF. Written as DNA, the CDR3 is TGTGCCAGCAGTGAATGGGACAGGGGAAGGAACACTGAAGCTTTCTTT.

This clonotype was found many times. V usage is TRBV28 and J usage is TRBJ1-2; D is possibly TRBD1 (6 bases). Germline CDR1 reads MDHEN; CDR2 reads SYDVKM. Deletions cut 4 bases from V and 1 base from J, with 22 bases between. The length of the CDR3 is 18 residues. The CDR3 DNA is TGTGCCAGCAGTTCGCTTATCGGGACGGCAGGGGATAACTATGGCTACACCTTC. It encodes CASSSLIGTAGDNYGYTF.

Many counts were recorded for this clonotype. The genes are TRBV6-1 and TRBJ1-1; TRBD1 is a possible D gene (5 bases). Germline lookup yields CDR1 MNHNS and CDR2 SASEGT. The V end was cut by 7 bases, the J end by 5 bases, with 14 bases between. This CDR3 comprises 13 residues. The CDR3 nucleotides are TGTGCCAGCACCATAGGGGTCTATACTGAAGCTTTCTTT. This gives the protein CASTIGVYTEAFF.

V is TRBV7-6 and J is TRBJ2-5; either TRBD1 or TRBD2 may supply D (5 bases each). The germline gives CDR1 SGHVS, CDR2 FNYEAQ. The germline V and J ends were trimmed by 3 bases and 7 bases, with 12 bases remaining between them. The CDR3 extends over 13 amino acids. The CDR3 sequence is CASSFTEGRTQYF. The CDR3 coding sequence is TGTGCCAGCAGCTTCACAGAGGGGAGGACCCAGTACTTC.

Ten or more counts support this clonotype. The chain employs TRBV11-2 and TRBJ2-1, with 8 nucleotides matching TRBD2. CDR1 SGHAT and CDR2 FQNNGV come from the germline V gene. The CDR3 length is 15 residues. Trimming removed 4 bases from V and 7 bases from J; junction bases left unmatched: 9. For the CDR3, the DNA is TGTGCCAGCAGCTCCCCAGCGGGAGAGTGGAATGAGCAGTTCTTC. Translating gives CASSSPAGEWNEQFF.

The table lists this clonotype with a few counts. The chain recombines TRBV20-1 with TRBJ2-1, with 7 bases aligning to TRBD2. Germline loops: CDR1 DFQATT, CDR2 SNEGSKA (reference sequence). The CDR3 extends over 14 amino acids. Germline trimming cut 1 base from V and 10 bases from J; bases unmatched to any gene: 10. This chain's CDR3 is CSARVGGRAQEQFF. CDR3 DNA sequence: TGCAGTGCTAGAGTGGGGGGGAGGGCCCAAGAGCAGTTCTTC.

This clonotype was recorded a few times. The chain is built from TRBV19 and TRBJ2-1, with 11 positions matching TRBD2. V lost 6 bases to trimming and J lost 8 bases; unmatched junction nucleotides: 12. Germline assignment: CDR1 LNHDA and CDR2 SQIVND (reference sequence). The CDR3 totals 16 residues. The CDR3 nucleotides read TGTGCCAGTAGCGTAGCGGGAGGGCCCTCGGGGGATGAGCAGTTCTTC. Protein sequence: CASSVAGGPSGDEQFF.

Regarding this clonotype: A read error may produce the germline difference seen at one junction end. The rearrangement links TRBV7-9 to TRBJ1-4; D unresolved. From germline, CDR1 is SEHNR and CDR2 FQNEAQ (reference sequence). This CDR3 has 15 amino acids. CDR3 sequence: CASSSKRGTGEKPFF. CDR3 sequence (DNA): TGTGCCAGCAGCTCGAAACGGGGAACCGGTGAAAAACCGTTTTTT.

This clonotype has a count of ten or more. CDR3 loop: CASSPKTGEAKNIQYF. Written as DNA, the CDR3 is TGTGCCAGCAGCCCAAAGACAGGGGAAGCCAAAAACATTCAGTACTTC. The chain has TRBV7-9 and TRBJ2-4; TRBD1 agrees at 8 bases. Germline V gene lookup returns CDR1 SEHNR and CDR2 FQNEAQ (reference sequence). CDR3 length equals 16 residues. V lost 5 bases and J lost 0; bases outside the gene matches: 6.

This chain uses TRBV2 with TRBJ2-5; the D gene could be TRBD1 or TRBD2 (5 bases each). Germline lookup yields CDR1 SNHLY and CDR2 FYNNEI. This CDR3 is built from 15 residues. V lost 2 bases, J lost 1 base, and 11 bases lay in between. CDR3 amino acids: CASSERGRTQETQYF. CDR3 DNA: TGTGCCAGCAGTGAACGGGGACGGACCCAAGAGACCCAGTACTTC.

This clonotype was found many times. The V call is TRBV7-8, the J call TRBJ1-1; D is possibly TRBD1 (5 bases). V lost 6 bases and J lost 6, with 14 bases in between. Germline-derived CDR1 and CDR2 are SGHVS and FQNEAQ. CDR3 length: 13 residues. CDR3 region: CASSLQARAEAFF. CDR3 nucleotides: TGTGCCAGCAGTCTACAGGCCCGGGCTGAAGCTTTCTTT.

The rearrangement joins TRBV5-5 to TRBJ2-7; D possibly corresponds to TRBD2 (6 bases). The CDR3 sequence is 16 residues long. Trimming took off 0 bases at V and 0 bases at J, with 13 bases between the two ends. Per the germline V gene, CDR1 is SGHKS and CDR2 is YYEKEE (reference sequence). DNA of the CDR3: TGTGCCAGCAGCTTGGTTCCGGGAGACAGCTCCTACGAGCAGTACTTC. Residues: CASSLVPGDSSYEQYF.

There are many counts of this clonotype. The chain joins TRBV27 to TRBJ1-1; D is unresolved. With 2 bases removed from V and 4 bases from J, the gap between germline ends came to 8 bases. Germline loops: CDR1 MNHEY, CDR2 SMNVEV (reference sequence). The CDR3 runs to 13 residues. CDR3 sequence: CASSLGDTTEAFF. CDR3 in DNA: TGTGCCAGCAGTTTAGGGGATACCACTGAAGCTTTCTTT.

This chain connects TRBV2 to TRBJ2-1; possibly TRBD1 for D (6 bases). The V gene's germline CDR1 is SNHLY and CDR2 FYNNEI. The CDR3 is 15 residues long. Trimming left V 7 bases short and J 0 bases short, with 13 bases between. The CDR3: CASIVGRGSYNEQFF. The DNA of the CDR3 is TGTGCCAGCATAGTTGGCAGGGGCTCCTACAATGAGCAGTTCTTC.

The rearrangement uses TRBV19 and TRBJ1-2; 7 bases map to TRBD1. V shed 5 bases and J 4 bases; nucleotides not matched to a gene: 13. The CDR3 loop spans 16 amino acids. CDR1 is LNHDA and CDR2 is SQIVND in the germline V gene (reference sequence). CDR3 sequence reads: CASSPEIDRVGYGYTF. The CDR3, as DNA: TGTGCCAGTAGTCCAGAAATTGACAGGGTGGGCTATGGCTACACCTTC.

The rearrangement joins TRBV20-1 to TRBJ1-5; maybe TRBD1 (6 bases). This CDR3 spans 12 amino acids. Germline lookup yields CDR1 DFQATT and CDR2 SNEGSKA (reference sequence). Trimming shortened V by 0 bases and J by 7 bases, and 7 bases separated the two germline ends. This CDR3 reads CSAREGAQPQHF. CDR3 nucleotide sequence: TGCAGTGCTAGAGAGGGGGCGCAGCCCCAGCATTTT.

This clonotype has more than one count but fewer than ten. CDR3 nucleotides: TGTGCCAGCAGCTTTACAGGGGGCCTAGACGAGCAGTACTTC. Translating gives CASSFTGGLDEQYF. The chain has TRBV11-2 and TRBJ2-7; 9 bases line up with TRBD1. CDR3 length: 14 residues. Trimming cost V 3 bases and J 5 bases; bases outside gene matches: 5. The V gene's germline CDR1 is SGHAT and CDR2 FQNNGV.

This clonotype was counted many times. This chain connects TRBV7-2 to TRBJ2-5; 9 positions agree with TRBD2. V was clipped by 1 base and J by 2 bases; unmatched bases: 2. The CDR3 consists of 15 residues. From germline, CDR1 is SGHTA and CDR2 FQGNSA. CDR3 in amino acids: CASSLVAGGQETQYF. The CDR3 nucleotides are TGTGCCAGCAGCTTAGTGGCGGGGGGGCAAGAGACCCAGTACTTC.

The chain carries TRBV6-1 and TRBJ1-1; no clear D gene. V lost 3 bases and J lost 1, with 9 bases in between. The CDR3 loop spans 14 amino acids. The germline gives CDR1 MNHNS, CDR2 SASEGT. The CDR3 nucleotides read TGTGCCAGCAGTGACCCCGGCCAGAACACTGAAGCTTTCTTT. Translated: CASSDPGQNTEAFF.